This T cell receptor beta chain was found in a study of shared clonotypes between healthy human individuals. Study results and limitations: Non-shared clonotypes had lower generation probabilities than clonotypes shared by all four sorted-subset donors.

Naive CD45RA+ and memory CD45RA-negative subsets were split from CD4+ cells. As regards this clone: Its antigen remains unknown.

V gave up 7 bases and J gave up 6 bases; unmatched junction bases: 9. CDR3 size: 15 residues. CDR1 and CDR2 from the germline V gene are MDHEN and SYDVKM. Splitting of each subset's genomic DNA was done evenly across several immunoSEQ plates. Some clones are missing from TCRdb's copy, which holds only in-frame ones; the method was immunoSEQ multiplex PCR. The sample includes about 1.5 million clones, roughly 98% seen only once; the top ten take roughly 0.45%. This receptor was identified in a young man in good health. The chain uses TRBV28 and TRBJ1-5; 10 bases align to TRBD1. The specimen sequenced was naive CD4+ T cells sorted from blood. Subset of the sample: CD45RA+ positively selected. CDR3 amino acids: CASITFGQGGQPQHF. CDR3 sequence (DNA): TGTGCCAGCATCACCTTCGGACAGGGGGGTCAGCCCCAGCATTTT.